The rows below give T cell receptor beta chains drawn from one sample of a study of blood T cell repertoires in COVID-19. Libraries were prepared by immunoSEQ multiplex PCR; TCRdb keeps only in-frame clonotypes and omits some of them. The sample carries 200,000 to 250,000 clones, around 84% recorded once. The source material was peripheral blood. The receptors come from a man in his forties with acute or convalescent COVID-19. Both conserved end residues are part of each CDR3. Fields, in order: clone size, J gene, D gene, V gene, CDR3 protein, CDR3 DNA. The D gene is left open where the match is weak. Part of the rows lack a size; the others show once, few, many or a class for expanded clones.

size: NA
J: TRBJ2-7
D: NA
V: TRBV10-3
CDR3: CATHHNPNSGEQYF
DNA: TGTGCCACGCACCACAACCCCAATTCGGGGGAGCAGTACTTC

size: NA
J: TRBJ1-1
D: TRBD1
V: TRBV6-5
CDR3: CASSRGQGRTEAFF
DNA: TGTGCCAGCAGTAGGGGACAGGGGAGGACTGAAGCTTTCTTT

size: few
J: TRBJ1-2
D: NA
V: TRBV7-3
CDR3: CASSPVANYGYTF
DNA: TGTGCCAGCAGCCCCGTAGCTAACTATGGCTACACCTTC

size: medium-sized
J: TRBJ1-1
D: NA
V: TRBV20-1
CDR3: CSASLAGLANTEAFF
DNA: TGCAGTGCTAGTCTAGCGGGACTGGCGAACACTGAAGCTTTCTTT

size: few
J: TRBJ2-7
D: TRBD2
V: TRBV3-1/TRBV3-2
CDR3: CASSPIFPGLAGASYEQYF
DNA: TGTGCCAGCAGCCCTATCTTCCCGGGACTAGCGGGGGCTTCCTACGAGCAGTACTTC

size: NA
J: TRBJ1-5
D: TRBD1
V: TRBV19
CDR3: CASSTGQGTGQPQHF
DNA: TGTGCCAGTAGTACGGGACAGGGAACGGGTCAGCCCCAGCATTTT

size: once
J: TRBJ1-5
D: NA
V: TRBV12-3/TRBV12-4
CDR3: CASSQQGNQPQHF
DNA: TGTGCCAGCAGCCAACAGGGCAATCAGCCCCAGCATTTT

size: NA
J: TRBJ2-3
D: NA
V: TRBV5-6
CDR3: CASSTGLSGTQYF
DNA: TGTGCCAGCAGCACGGGACTGTCTGGTACGCAGTATTTT

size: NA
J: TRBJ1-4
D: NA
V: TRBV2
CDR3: CASRGHQNEKLFF
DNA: TGTGCCAGCAGGGGACACCAGAATGAAAAACTGTTTTTT

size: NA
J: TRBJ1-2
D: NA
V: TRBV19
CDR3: CASSIGQLYGYTF
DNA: TGTGCCAGTAGTATAGGACAGCTCTATGGCTACACCTTC

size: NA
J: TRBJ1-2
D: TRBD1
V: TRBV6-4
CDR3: CASSPGQGLIYTF
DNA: TGTGCCAGCAGCCCGGGACAGGGGCTGATCTACACCTTC

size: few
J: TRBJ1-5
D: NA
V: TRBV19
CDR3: CASSTGQFAGPQHF
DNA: TGTGCCAGTAGTACCGGACAGTTCGCAGGGCCCCAGCATTTT

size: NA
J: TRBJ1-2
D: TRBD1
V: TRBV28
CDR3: CASIYGQGYSYGYTF
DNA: TGTGCCAGTATTTACGGACAGGGATATTCCTATGGCTACACCTTC

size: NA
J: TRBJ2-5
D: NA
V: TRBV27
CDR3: CASSLFRGAQETQYF
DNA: TGTGCCAGCAGTTTATTTCGCGGGGCCCAAGAGACCCAGTACTTC

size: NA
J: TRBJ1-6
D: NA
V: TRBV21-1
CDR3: CASSKERPTTGSRVNSPLHF
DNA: TGTGCCAGCAGCAAAGAACGACCTACAACCGGGAGTAGAGTTAATTCACCCCTCCACTTT

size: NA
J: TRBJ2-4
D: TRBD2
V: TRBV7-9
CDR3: CASIPGASGSLAKNIQYF
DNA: TGTGCCAGCATCCCAGGGGCTAGCGGGTCACTAGCCAAAAACATTCAGTACTTC

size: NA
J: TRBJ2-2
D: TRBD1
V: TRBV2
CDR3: CASSPQGTGELFF
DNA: TGTGCCAGCAGTCCACAGGGGACCGGGGAGCTGTTTTTT

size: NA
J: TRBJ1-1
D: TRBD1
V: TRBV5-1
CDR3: CASNRGPMNTEAFF
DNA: TGCGCCAGCAACAGGGGACCGATGAACACTGAAGCTTTCTTT

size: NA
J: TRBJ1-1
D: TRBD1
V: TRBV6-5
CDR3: CASSTRQGLRTEAFF
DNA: TGTGCCAGCAGTACTAGACAGGGGTTGCGAACTGAAGCTTTCTTT

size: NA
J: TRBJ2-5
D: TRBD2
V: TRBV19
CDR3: CATQTSGGLGETQYF
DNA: TGTGCCACCCAGACTAGCGGGGGGCTCGGGGAGACCCAGTACTTC

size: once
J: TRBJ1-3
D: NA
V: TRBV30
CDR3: CAWSGGSVPFGNTIYF
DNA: TGTGCCTGGAGTGGAGGGTCGGTACCTTTTGGAAACACCATATATTTT

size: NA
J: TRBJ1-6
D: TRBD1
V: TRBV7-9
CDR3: CASSFTGASNSPLHF
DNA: TGTGCCAGCAGCTTCACAGGGGCTAGTAATTCACCCCTCCACTTT

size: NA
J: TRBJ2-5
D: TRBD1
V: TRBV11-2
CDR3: CASSLGSRTGNQETQYF
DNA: TGTGCCAGCAGCTTAGGGTCCCGGACAGGAAATCAAGAGACCCAGTACTTC